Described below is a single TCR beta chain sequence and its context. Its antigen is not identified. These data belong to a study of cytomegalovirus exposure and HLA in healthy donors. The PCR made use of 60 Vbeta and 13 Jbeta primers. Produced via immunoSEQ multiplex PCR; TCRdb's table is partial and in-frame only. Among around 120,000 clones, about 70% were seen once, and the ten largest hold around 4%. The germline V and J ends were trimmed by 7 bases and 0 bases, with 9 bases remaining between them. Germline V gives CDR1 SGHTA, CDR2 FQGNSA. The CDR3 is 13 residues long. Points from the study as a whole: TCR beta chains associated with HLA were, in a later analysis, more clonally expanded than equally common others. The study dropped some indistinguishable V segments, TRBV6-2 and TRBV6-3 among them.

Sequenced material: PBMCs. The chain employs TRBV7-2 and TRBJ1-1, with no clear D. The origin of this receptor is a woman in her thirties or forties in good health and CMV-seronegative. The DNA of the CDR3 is TGTGCCAGCAAATACGGTTTGAACACTGAAGCTTTCTTT. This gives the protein CASKYGLNTEAFF. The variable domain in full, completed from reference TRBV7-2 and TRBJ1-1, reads GAGVSQSPSNKVTEKGKDVELRCDPISGHTALYWYRQSLGQGLEFLIYFQGNSAPDKSGLPSDRFSAERTGGSVSTLTIQRTQQEDSAVYLCASKYGLNTEAFFGQGTRLTVV.